Listed below are T cell receptor beta chains from one sample, sequenced in a study of cytomegalovirus exposure and HLA in healthy donors. The repertoire was sequenced with immunoSEQ multiplex PCR; TCRdb's copy has only in-frame clones and lacks some. This sample's table reports approximately 140,000 clones. Input material: PBMCs. These receptors originate from a woman aged 18-30 years in good health and CMV-seronegative. The CDR3 runs from the conserved cysteine through the conserved F or W. A D gene is named only where the DNA matches it firmly.

cdr3_length j_call v_call d_call cdr3_nt cdr3_aa
13 TRBJ1-1 TRBV10-3 . TGTGCCATCAGTCCCGACAGAAACACTGAAGCTTTCTTT CAISPDRNTEAFF
14 TRBJ2-1 TRBV6-6 . TGTGCCAGCAGTCTACTAGGCTACGACAATGAGCAGTTCTTC CASSLLGYDNEQFF
13 TRBJ2-2 TRBV9 . TGTGCCAGCAGCGTAGCCATCACCGGGGAGCTGTTTTTT CASSVAITGELFF
16 TRBJ2-1 TRBV7-8 TRBD2 TGTGCCAGCAGCCCACTCTTTAGCGGGAGGTACAATGAGCAGTTCTTC CASSPLFSGRYNEQFF
11 TRBJ2-3 TRBV7-9 TRBD2 TGTGCCAGCAGCATGCTAGCGGGCCACTATTTT CASSMLAGHYF
16 TRBJ2-7 TRBV18 TRBD1 TGTGCCAGCTCACCGCGGACAGGGCTAAGCTCCTACGAGCAGTACTTC CASSPRTGLSSYEQYF
16 TRBJ2-1 TRBV10-3 TRBD2 TGTGCCATCAGTGAGTTAGCGGGAGGTACCTACAATGAGCAGTTCTTC CAISELAGGTYNEQFF
16 TRBJ2-1 TRBV7-2 . TGTGCCAGCAGCGACCCGGGAAGTAGCTCCTACAATGAGCAGTTCTTC CASSDPGSSSYNEQFF
16 TRBJ1-2 TRBV4-3 TRBD1 TGCGCCAGCAGCCAAGATCGGGGACAGGGGATGGATGGCTACACCTTC CASSQDRGQGMDGYTF
17 TRBJ2-2 TRBV7-2 TRBD2 TGTGCCAGCAGCTCGATAGGACTAGCGGGGAACACCGGGGAGCTGTTTTTT CASSSIGLAGNTGELFF
16 TRBJ2-1 TRBV4-3 TRBD1 TGCGCCAGCAGCCAAGACGCGCGAGACAGGGTGGATGAGCAGTTCTTC CASSQDARDRVDEQFF
16 TRBJ2-2 TRBV27 . TGTGCCAGCAGTTTACCTCCCCGAAGCGGGACCGGGGAGCTGTTTTTT CASSLPPRSGTGELFF
16 TRBJ2-7 TRBV6-5 . TGTGCCAGCAGTTTTTCGGGTGGGGCAGGGTCAGGGGAGCAGTACTTC CASSFSGGAGSGEQYF
14 TRBJ2-2 TRBV11-2 . TGTGCCAGCAGCTTAGGGTTCGGGTCCGGGGAGCTGTTTTTT CASSLGFGSGELFF
13 TRBJ2-5 TRBV2 . TGTGCCAGCACGAGAGGACAGAGAGAGACCCAGTACTTC CASTRGQRETQYF
18 TRBJ2-2 TRBV5-1 . TGCGCCAGCAGCTTCCCAGGGAAGGGACTCCTAAACACCGGGGAGCTGTTTTTT CASSFPGKGLLNTGELFF
17 TRBJ2-1 TRBV5-1 . TGCGCCAGCAGCTTGGGTCCGGGACACCTCTTCGGCAATGAGCAGTTCTTC CASSLGPGHLFGNEQFF
12 TRBJ2-3 TRBV19 . TGTGCCAGTAGCGGAGGCGTTGTTACGCAGTATTTT CASSGGVVTQYF